A single sample is the source of the 8 T cell receptor beta chains below, sequenced in a study of shared T cell receptors in the human thymus. Profiling relied on immunoSEQ multiplex PCR, and the TCRdb table lists in-frame clones only, not all of them. The sample shows some 760,000 clones, 70% to 90% of them seen only once. These data also featured in a second study, about human thymus T cells.

Sequenced sample: thymocytes. The receptors were sampled from a girl in the first two years of life with a congenital heart defect.

The rearrangement joins TRBV6-5 to TRBJ2-1; D not resolved. Germline V gives CDR1 MNHEY, CDR2 SVGAGI. CDR3 length equals 15 residues. Between the trimmed V and J ends, which lost 2 bases and 3 bases, there was a span of 11 bases. The DNA for the CDR3 is TGTGCCAGCAGTTACCTCCCCCTCTACTACAATGAGCAGTTCTTC. Translation gives CASSYLPLYYNEQFF.

The gene calls are TRBV28 and TRBJ1-3, with D hard to call. Per the germline V gene, CDR1 is MDHEN and CDR2 is SYDVKM. V gave up 2 bases and J gave up 3 bases, with 23 bases separating them. This CDR3 spans 19 amino acids. CDR3 in DNA: TGTGCCAGCAGTTTAGGGCAGGCCTGGCGCCCATACTTTGGAAACACCATATATTTT. Encoded protein: CASSLGQAWRPYFGNTIYF.

The chain couples TRBV5-1 to TRBJ2-2; TRBD1 agrees at 8 bases. This CDR3 comprises 16 residues. CDR1 SGHRS and CDR2 YFSETQ come from the germline V gene. V lost 6 bases to trimming and J lost 2 bases; unmatched junction nucleotides: 9. The CDR3 region is CASTPGTGGNTGELFF. For the CDR3, the DNA is TGCGCCAGCACTCCCGGGACAGGTGGAAACACCGGGGAGCTGTTTTTT.

This clone was recorded a few times. Different DNA sequences within this sample yield the same CDR3. This chain connects TRBV27 to TRBJ2-7; D call uncertain. The CDR3 runs 13 residues. Trimming stripped 2 bases from V and 0 bases from J, with 5 bases between. Germline CDR1 is MNHEY and CDR2 is SMNVEV (reference sequence). CDR3 residues: CASSLTGSYEQYF. The CDR3 DNA sequence: TGTGCCAGCAGTTTAACGGGCTCCTACGAGCAGTACTTC.

This clone was counted only a few times. The gene calls are TRBV10-2 and TRBJ1-5; unclear D gene. CDR3 length equals 13 residues. The germline V gene encodes CDR1 WSHSY and CDR2 SAAADI. V was trimmed by 10 bases and J by 0 bases, leaving 10 bases between them. CDR3 nucleotides: TGCGCCACCGGTCCCTATAGCAATCAGCCCCAGCATTTT. Protein: CATGPYSNQPQHF.

This clone has a handful of counts. The chain joins TRBV5-5 to TRBJ1-1; 9 nucleotides agree with TRBD1. This CDR3 is built from 14 residues. CDR1 and CDR2 from the germline V gene are SGHKS and YYEKEE (reference sequence). Germline trimming cut 5 bases from V and 10 bases from J; bases unmatched to any gene: 12. CDR3 sequence reads: CASRLSGTGTVAFF. CDR3 nucleotide sequence: TGTGCCAGCAGATTATCCGGGACAGGGACGGTAGCTTTCTTT.

This chain joins TRBV14 and TRBJ1-1; 8 bases fit TRBD1. Germline V CDR1 and CDR2: SGHDN, FVKESK. Germline trimming cut 4 bases from V and 4 bases from J; bases unmatched to any gene: 14. The length of the CDR3 is 17 residues. In DNA, the CDR3 is TGTGCCAGCAGCCCCCAGATGCAGGGGGCGGGTTGCACTGAAGCTTTCTTT. Protein sequence: CASSPQMQGAGCTEAFF.

The rearrangement uses TRBV5-4 and TRBJ2-7; D may be TRBD1 (5 bases). V was trimmed by 4 bases and J by 4 bases, leaving 12 bases between them. The CDR3 is made up of 13 amino acids. Germline lookup yields CDR1 SGHNT and CDR2 YYREEE (reference sequence). CDR3 sequence reads: CASSKGYLYEQYF. The CDR3, as DNA: TGTGCCAGCAGCAAGGGGTACCTTTACGAGCAGTACTTC.